These 19 T cell receptor beta chains were all obtained from the same sample, sequenced in a study of blood T cell repertoires in COVID-19. Sequenced by immunoSEQ multiplex PCR; TCRdb stores in-frame clones only, minus some. Of roughly 60,000 clones in the sample, approximately 85% are singletons; the top ten hold around 18%. The sequencing input was peripheral blood. The receptors derive from a human donor in a cohort sampled during active COVID-19.

J is TRBJ2-5 and V is TRBV5-1, with 9 bases lining up with TRBD2. V lost 3 bases, J lost 4 bases, and 7 bases stayed unmatched. Germline loops: CDR1 SGHRS, CDR2 YFSETQ. The CDR3 runs to 15 residues. The CDR3 here is CASSYSLAGRETQYF. DNA for the CDR3: TGCGCCAGCAGCTACTCCCTAGCGGGGCGAGAGACCCAGTACTTC.

The chain recombines TRBV18 with TRBJ2-3; the match to TRBD2 covers 11 bases. This CDR3 spans 17 amino acids. The ends lost 2 bases at V and 1 base at J; junction bases unmatched: 5. From germline, CDR1 is KGHSH and CDR2 LQKENI. The CDR3 is CASSPFSSGGRTDTQYF. CDR3 nucleotide sequence: TGTGCCAGCTCACCATTCTCTAGCGGGGGGCGCACAGATACGCAGTATTTT.

The chain links TRBV7-8 to TRBJ1-1; D is undetermined. The germline V gene encodes CDR1 SGHVS and CDR2 FQNEAQ. CDR3 length: 14 amino acids. V dropped 4 bases and J dropped 1 base, with 10 bases sitting between them. The CDR3 region has the DNA TGTGCCAGCAGCTATGGGCACCGGAACACTGAAGCTTTCTTT. This encodes CASSYGHRNTEAFF.

This rearrangement joins TRBV6-6 to TRBJ2-1, with D unresolved. The germline V gene has CDR1 MNHNY and CDR2 SVGAGI (reference sequence). The CDR3 consists of 13 residues. Trimming pared 0 bases from V and 7 bases from J, leaving 7 bases between. DNA for the CDR3: TGTGCCAGCAGTTACTCAGCCCGGAATGAGCAGTTCTTC. It encodes CASSYSARNEQFF.

The rearrangement links TRBV3-1 (or the pseudogene TRBV3-2) to TRBJ2-3; TRBD2 aligns across 8 bases. This CDR3 has 14 residues. Germline V gene lookup returns CDR1 LGHDT and CDR2 YNNKEL (reference sequence). Germline trimming cut 4 bases from V and 4 bases from J; bases unmatched to any gene: 4. In nucleotides, the CDR3 is TGTGCCAGCAGCCTACGGGGGGGGGCAGATACGCAGTATTTT. This encodes CASSLRGGADTQYF.

The J gene is TRBJ2-2, the V gene TRBV27, with D possibly TRBD2 on 5 matching bases. The V gene lost 8 bases and the J gene lost 0 bases, with 19 bases spanning the gap. The length of the CDR3 is 17 residues. In germline, CDR1 is MNHEY, CDR2 SMNVEV (reference sequence). CDR3 DNA: TGTGCCAGCGTAAAGTTGTGGACTCAAACGAACACCGGGGAGCTGTTTTTT. This codes for CASVKLWTQTNTGELFF.

This clone is medium-sized. The CDR3 is CASSSRTGANQPQHF. The CDR3 DNA follows: TGTGCCAGCAGCTCACGGACAGGGGCTAATCAGCCCCAGCATTTT. The rearrangement links TRBV7-9 to TRBJ1-5; 9 bases agree with TRBD1. CDR1 SEHNR and CDR2 FQNEAQ come from the germline V gene (reference sequence). The CDR3 consists of 15 residues. Unmatched junction bases numbered 5, after V lost 4 bases and J lost 4 bases.

The V call is TRBV7-9, the J call TRBJ2-1; TRBD2 matches at 13 bases. The CDR3 spans 15 residues. The V and J ends lost 5 bases and 4 bases, in that order; junction bases with no gene match: 2. The germline gives CDR1 SEHNR, CDR2 FQNEAQ (reference sequence). The CDR3 DNA follows: TGTGCCAGCAGCATACTAGCGGGGGGGTACAATGAGCAGTTCTTC. It encodes CASSILAGGYNEQFF.

The chain employs TRBV4-2 and TRBJ2-5, with TRBD2 matching 9 bases. The CDR3 has 18 amino acids. After removal of 1 base from V and 1 base from J, the junction contained 10 bases not matched to a gene. Looked up from germline, CDR1 is LGHNA and CDR2 is YNFKEQ. CDR3 in amino acids: CASSQGVVAGDLQETQYF. CDR3 DNA: TGTGCCAGCAGCCAAGGAGTTGTAGCGGGGGACCTCCAAGAGACCCAGTACTTC.

This chain connects TRBV7-2 to TRBJ1-3; tentative D call: TRBD1 (5 bases). Germline V gives CDR1 SGHTA, CDR2 FQGNSA. The CDR3 sequence is 16 residues long. V lost 2 bases and J 0 bases, leaving 11 bases between the germline ends. The CDR3 DNA is TGTGCCAGCAGCTTAATGGCAGGGTCCTCTGGAAACACCATATATTTT. Translating it yields CASSLMAGSSGNTIYF.

The gene calls are TRBV7-8 and TRBJ2-2; D possibly corresponds to TRBD1 (5 bases). CDR3 length: 16 amino acids. Trimming pared 1 base from V and 3 bases from J, leaving 12 bases between. Germline V gene lookup returns CDR1 SGHVS and CDR2 FQNEAQ. The CDR3 loop is CASSLGLDRYTGELFF. For the CDR3, the DNA is TGTGCCAGCAGCTTAGGTCTTGACAGATACACCGGGGAGCTGTTTTTT.

CDR3 bases: TGCGCCAGCAGCCAAGATGACGGATGGAGCTCCTATAATTCACCCCTCCACTTT. It is translated as CASSQDDGWSSYNSPLHF. This chain links TRBV4-3 with TRBJ1-6; D remains unclear. The length of the CDR3 is 18 residues. Germline loops: CDR1 LGHNA, CDR2 YSLEER. Trimming stripped 0 bases from V and 0 bases from J, with 12 bases between.

The DNA of the CDR3 is TGCGCCAGCACAAGCGGGGGGGCGGCAGATACGCAGTATTTT. It is translated as CASTSGGAADTQYF. The chain joins TRBV5-1 to TRBJ2-3, with TRBD2 matching over 10 bases. The germline V gene has CDR1 SGHRS and CDR2 YFSETQ. Trimming took 6 bases from V and 4 from J; bases not matched to a gene: 5. The CDR3 runs 14 residues.

This rearrangement joins TRBV4-3 to TRBJ2-5, with 8 bases identical to TRBD2. V lost 1 base and J lost 4; bases outside the gene matches: 8. The CDR3 sequence is 16 residues long. The germline CDR1 and CDR2 sequences are LGHNA and YSLEER. The chain's CDR3 is CASSQGFSGGGETQYF. CDR3 nucleotide sequence: TGCGCCAGCAGCCAAGGGTTTTCGGGGGGGGGAGAGACCCAGTACTTC.

The chain carries TRBV6-6 and TRBJ2-1; 10 bases fit TRBD2. Germline V CDR1 and CDR2: MNHNY, SVGAGI (reference sequence). Losses at the gene ends were 7 bases for V and 5 bases for J; bases not matched to a gene: 5. The CDR3 has 14 amino acids. This CDR3 is CASTIAGGDNEQFF. The CDR3 nucleotides are TGTGCCAGCACTATAGCGGGAGGTGACAATGAGCAGTTCTTC.

The chain is built from TRBV5-1 and TRBJ1-3; D perhaps matches TRBD1 (5 bases). The ends were cut back, 1 base at V and 0 bases at J, with 8 bases in the middle. The V gene's germline CDR1 is SGHRS and CDR2 YFSETQ. This CDR3 contains 15 residues. The CDR3, as DNA: TGCGCCAGCAGCTTGCAGGGAAGCTCTGGAAACACCATATATTTT. Translation gives CASSLQGSSGNTIYF.

This chain links TRBV24-1 with TRBJ1-4; 8 nucleotides match TRBD1. This CDR3 is 16 amino acids long. CDR1 is KGHDR and CDR2 is SFDVKD in the germline V gene. V lost 9 bases to trimming and J lost 8 bases; unmatched junction nucleotides: 16. CDR3 sequence reads: CATSRGSGTGAEKLFF. DNA for the CDR3: TGTGCCACCTCCCGAGGGTCCGGGACAGGAGCAGAAAAACTGTTTTTT.

The chain is built from TRBV18 and TRBJ1-4, with TRBD1 matching over 9 bases. CDR3 length equals 14 residues. Germline CDR1 is KGHSH and CDR2 is LQKENI. V lost 6 bases, J lost 6 bases, and 5 bases stayed unmatched. The CDR3 protein is CASSRGQGHEKLFF. The CDR3 DNA reads as TGTGCCAGCTCCCGGGGACAGGGCCATGAAAAACTGTTTTTT.

V and J are TRBV25-1 and TRBJ1-4, with D unresolved. Trimming pared 6 bases from V and 0 bases from J, leaving 5 bases between. The CDR3 length is 13 residues. CDR1 is MGHDK, CDR2 SYGVNS, per germline. This CDR3 is CASRHPTNEKLFF. In DNA form, the CDR3 reads TGTGCCAGCAGACACCCAACTAATGAAAAACTGTTTTTT.